Listed here are 32 T cell receptor beta chains from one sample, sequenced in a study of cytomegalovirus exposure and HLA in healthy donors. This table comes from immunoSEQ multiplex PCR, and its TCRdb copy is limited to in-frame clones, with some not included. This sample has just under 150,000 clones, with roughly 90% found just once. The sample consisted of PBMCs. The receptors were sampled from a man between 18 and 29 years old in good health and CMV-seropositive.

The V gene is TRBV27, the J gene TRBJ2-1, with TRBD1 identical over 7 bases. This CDR3 has 13 amino acids. V was pared by 5 bases and J by 7 bases, with 5 bases of the junction left unmatched. The germline CDR1 and CDR2 sequences are MNHEY and SMNVEV (reference sequence). The CDR3 region is CASSLLDRNEQFF. CDR3 coding DNA: TGTGCCAGCAGTCTCCTGGACAGGAATGAGCAGTTCTTC.

This clone was observed a handful of times. This chain links TRBV7-9 with TRBJ2-7; 7 bases line up with TRBD2. Germline trimming cut 5 bases from V and 3 bases from J; bases unmatched to any gene: 7. CDR1 and CDR2 from the germline V gene are SEHNR and FQNEAQ (reference sequence). CDR3 length: 14 amino acids. The DNA of the CDR3 is TGTGCCAGCAGCAGAGCGGGACGTTACTACGAGCAGTACTTC. It codes for CASSRAGRYYEQYF. The entire variable domain, with the rest obtained from reference TRBV7-9 and TRBJ2-7, is as follows: DTGVSQNPRHKITKRGQNVTFRCDPISEHNRLYWYRQTLGQGPEFLTYFQNEAQLEKSRLLSDRFSAERPKGSFSTLEIQRTEQGDSAMYLCASSRAGRYYEQYFGPGTRLTVT.

The V and J genes are TRBV7-2 and TRBJ1-6, with 7 bases that match TRBD1. Germline loops: CDR1 SGHTA, CDR2 FQGNSA. The CDR3 contains 14 residues. Trimming took 10 bases from V and 4 from J; bases not matched to a gene: 7. The CDR3 here is CATGQDFYNSPLHF. The CDR3 bases are TGTGCCACCGGACAGGACTTTTATAATTCACCCCTCCACTTT.

The rearrangement uses TRBV5-1 and TRBJ1-3; the D is unclear. V was trimmed by 1 base and J by 0 bases, leaving 14 bases between them. In germline, CDR1 is SGHRS, CDR2 YFSETQ. CDR3 length: 17 amino acids. The CDR3 sequence is CASSLSFSGISGNTIYF. The CDR3, as DNA: TGCGCCAGCAGCTTGAGTTTTTCAGGAATCTCTGGAAACACCATATATTTT.

The chain carries TRBV5-1 and TRBJ1-1; D unresolved. Germline V CDR1 and CDR2: SGHRS, YFSETQ. V lost 4 bases and J lost 8, with 15 bases in between. The CDR3 is 13 residues long. Here the CDR3 reads CASSPELEKEAFF. CDR3 DNA sequence: TGCGCCAGCAGCCCTGAATTGGAGAAAGAAGCTTTCTTT.

This clone was observed a handful of times. This rearrangement joins TRBV6-5 to TRBJ1-1; unclear D gene. Germline V CDR1 and CDR2: MNHEY, SVGAGI. V shed 6 bases and J shed 0 bases, with 14 bases lying between them. The CDR3 runs 15 residues. The CDR3 protein is CASSGPGGLNTEAFF. The DNA of the CDR3 is TGTGCCAGCAGCGGGCCCGGCGGGCTGAACACTGAAGCTTTCTTT.

At least ten counts were recorded for this clone. The genes are TRBV5-1 and TRBJ1-2; 8 nucleotides agree with TRBD1. The CDR3 extends over 15 amino acids. Germline V lookup: CDR1 SGHRS, CDR2 YFSETQ. V trimming: 5 bases; J trimming: 7 bases; junction bases outside the gene matches: 13. In DNA form, the CDR3 reads TGCGCCAGCAGAGGGAGAGCAGGGGGCTTAGGTGGCTACACCTTC. Encoded protein: CASRGRAGGLGGYTF.

The rearrangement links TRBV18 to TRBJ2-3; D is possibly TRBD1 (6 bases). The V and J ends lost 0 bases and 1 base respectively, with 11 bases between them. Germline V lookup: CDR1 KGHSH, CDR2 LQKENI. CDR3 length: 16 amino acids. CDR3 in amino acids: CASSPPPGAGTDTQYF. In DNA, the CDR3 is TGTGCCAGCTCACCACCGCCAGGGGCAGGCACAGATACGCAGTATTTT.

The chain is built from TRBV15 and TRBJ2-5; 9 bases map to TRBD2. V lost 0 bases to trimming and J lost 5 bases; unmatched junction nucleotides: 7. The CDR3 totals 16 residues. Germline CDR1 reads LNHNV; CDR2 reads YYDKDF (reference sequence). This CDR3 is CATSRELAGVGETQYF. CDR3 DNA sequence: TGTGCCACCAGCAGAGAGTTAGCGGGAGTGGGGGAGACCCAGTACTTC. The full variable domain, with the rest looked up from reference TRBV15 and TRBJ2-5, is DAMVIQNPRYQVTQFGKPVTLSCSQTLNHNVMYWYQQKSSQAPKLLFHYYDKDFNNEADTPDNFQSRRPNTSFCFLDIRSPGLGDTAMYLCATSRELAGVGETQYFGPGTRLLVL.

The chain couples TRBV5-5 to TRBJ1-2; no reliable D call. Germline CDR1 is SGHKS and CDR2 is YYEKEE (reference sequence). The CDR3 runs 14 residues. Trimming cost V 0 bases and J 2 bases, with 8 bases left between them. The chain's CDR3 is CASSLVRGNYGYTF. DNA of the CDR3: TGTGCCAGCAGCTTGGTCCGGGGAAACTATGGCTACACCTTC.

V gene TRBV4-1 combines with J gene TRBJ1-2, with D unclear. Germline CDR1 is MGHRA and CDR2 is YSYEKL. The CDR3 consists of 16 residues. Trimming pared 3 bases from V and 0 bases from J, leaving 14 bases between. As DNA, the CDR3 is TGCGCCAGCAGCCAGCAATCGCGGATAGCTAACTATGGCTACACCTTC. This gives the protein CASSQQSRIANYGYTF.

Only one count was recorded for this clone. J is TRBJ1-1 and V is TRBV5-4; D perhaps matches TRBD1 (5 bases). The CDR3 covers 12 residues. Trimming left V 7 bases short and J 4 bases short, with 11 bases between. The germline CDR1 and CDR2 sequences are SGHNT and YYREEE (reference sequence). The CDR3 DNA is TGTGCCAGCGGGCGGGGGGGCACTGAAGCTTTCTTT. It is translated as CASGRGGTEAFF. Combining the CDR3 with reference TRBV5-4 and TRBJ1-1 gives the whole variable domain ETGVTQSPTHLIKTRGQQVTLRCSSQSGHNTVSWYQQALGQGPQFIFQYYREEENGRGNFPPRFSGLQFPNYSSELNVNALELDDSALYLCASGRGGTEAFFGQGTRLTVV.

This clone was recorded once. The rearrangement links TRBV5-1 to TRBJ1-1; D is undetermined. The CDR3 runs to 13 residues. Germline CDR1 is SGHRS and CDR2 is YFSETQ. V lost 2 bases, J lost 4 bases, and 9 bases lay in between. This chain's CDR3 is CASSFYPGTEAFF. As DNA, the CDR3 is TGCGCCAGCAGCTTCTATCCAGGCACTGAAGCTTTCTTT.

CDR3 region: CASSFGQRNTEAFF. DNA for the CDR3: TGTGCCAGCAGCTTTGGGCAGAGAAACACTGAAGCTTTCTTT. The chain has TRBV7-2 and TRBJ1-1; no clear D. V lost 3 bases and J 2 bases, leaving 10 bases between the germline ends. Germline V gene lookup returns CDR1 SGHTA and CDR2 FQGNSA. There are 14 residues in the CDR3.

This clone has only one observation. The chain recombines TRBV7-8 with TRBJ1-2, with 12 nucleotides matching TRBD1. CDR1 is SGHVS, CDR2 FQNEAQ, per germline. The CDR3 covers 17 residues. J gave up 7 bases and V 3 bases, and 12 bases lay outside the gene matches. The CDR3, as DNA: TGTGCCAGCAGCTTTGGAGCCGGGACAGGGGGCATAGGTGGCTACACCTTC. This codes for CASSFGAGTGGIGGYTF.

The chain couples TRBV6-5 to TRBJ1-2; D is perhaps TRBD1 (6 bases). Germline assignment: CDR1 MNHEY and CDR2 SVGAGI. This CDR3 has 11 amino acids. Trimming removed 7 bases at V and 6 bases at J, with 9 bases between. CDR3 amino acids: CASKGGDGYTF. In nucleotides, the CDR3 is TGTGCCAGCAAAGGGGGGGATGGCTACACCTTC.

This clone was observed a single time. This chain connects TRBV19 to TRBJ1-1; no clear D. The CDR3 covers 14 residues. Trimming removed 5 bases from V and 3 bases from J, with 13 bases in between. CDR1 is LNHDA, CDR2 SQIVND, per germline (reference sequence). The DNA of the CDR3 is TGTGCCAGTAGTGACGGGTTGTGGGACACTGAAGCTTTCTTT. Translated: CASSDGLWDTEAFF.

CDR3 amino acids: CAWSSDSLQPQHF. In DNA, the CDR3 is TGTGCCTGGAGTTCCGACTCCCTGCAGCCCCAGCATTTT. The chain is built from TRBV30 and TRBJ1-5; D is undetermined. This CDR3 is built from 13 residues. The ends were cut back, 2 bases at V and 7 bases at J, with 12 bases in the middle. Germline V gives CDR1 GTSNPN, CDR2 SVGIG (reference sequence).

V gene TRBV19 combines with J gene TRBJ1-3; 7 bases map to TRBD1. CDR1 is LNHDA and CDR2 is SQIVND in the germline V gene (reference sequence). The CDR3 length is 16 residues. J was trimmed by 5 bases and V by 1 base; bases with no gene match: 8. CDR3: CASSIGDRLSRNTIYF. CDR3 DNA: TGTGCCAGTAGTATAGGGGACAGACTTTCGCGAAACACCATATATTTT.

This chain connects TRBV28 to TRBJ1-5, with D unclear. The CDR3 contains 15 residues. Trimming took 3 bases from V and 0 from J, leaving 9 bases between them. Germline V lookup: CDR1 MDHEN, CDR2 SYDVKM. Here the CDR3 reads CASSFSDYSNQPQHF. Here the CDR3 DNA reads TGTGCCAGCAGTTTCTCAGACTATAGCAATCAGCCCCAGCATTTT.

The chain carries TRBV7-3 and TRBJ2-7, with D tentatively TRBD2 (6 bases). Germline CDR1 reads SGHTA; CDR2 reads FQGTGA. Trimming removed 3 bases from V and 2 bases from J, with 8 bases in between. The CDR3 has 13 residues. The CDR3 bases are TGTGCCAGCAGCTTCGGGAGCGCCTACGAGCAGTACTTC. Encoded protein: CASSFGSAYEQYF. Full variable domain (missing parts from reference TRBV7-3 and TRBJ2-7): GAGVSQTPSNKVTEKGKYVELRCDPISGHTALYWYRQSLGQGPEFLIYFQGTGAADDSGLPNDRFFAVRPEGSVSTLKIQRTERGDSAVYLCASSFGSAYEQYFGPGTRLTVT.

This clone was recorded a few times. The chain has TRBV6-6 and TRBJ1-5; D remains unclear. This CDR3 has 14 amino acids. V dropped 6 bases and J dropped 0 bases, with 9 bases sitting between them. CDR1 and CDR2 (germline): MNHNY, SVGAGI (reference sequence). The CDR3 nucleotides read TGTGCCAGCAGCGACGGGTATAGCAATCAGCCCCAGCATTTT. Protein product: CASSDGYSNQPQHF.

This chain joins TRBV5-1 and TRBJ1-1; D is possibly TRBD1 (6 bases). Deletions cut 8 bases from V and 1 base from J, with 12 bases between. The CDR3 contains 13 residues. Germline CDR1 and CDR2: SGHRS and YFSETQ. CDR3 nucleotides: TGCGCCAGTCCGACAGGCCCGAACACTGAAGCTTTCTTT. This sequence encodes CASPTGPNTEAFF.

The CDR3 nucleotides read TGTGCCAGCAGCTTATCCGGACAGCAGCAGTTCTTC. Translating it yields CASSLSGQQQFF. This chain connects TRBV7-2 to TRBJ2-1, with D tentatively TRBD1 (6 bases). Germline V CDR1 and CDR2: SGHTA, FQGNSA. V was cut by 2 bases and J by 11 bases, with 10 bases left in between. The CDR3 loop spans 12 amino acids.

This chain uses TRBV5-5 with TRBJ1-2; D might be TRBD1 (5 bases). The ends were cut back, 1 base at V and 4 bases at J, with 14 bases in the middle. The CDR3 loop spans 15 amino acids. Germline assignment: CDR1 SGHKS and CDR2 YYEKEE (reference sequence). The CDR3 DNA sequence: TGTGCCAGCAGCTTGTTATACGACAGTAGCTATGGCTACACCTTC. Translating gives CASSLLYDSSYGYTF.

The J gene is TRBJ2-2, the V gene TRBV2, with 8 positions matching TRBD1. The ends lost 6 bases at V and 4 bases at J; junction bases unmatched: 7. CDR1 SNHLY and CDR2 FYNNEI come from the germline V gene. The CDR3 contains 15 residues. CDR3 sequence (DNA): TGTGCCAGCAGGCAGGACAGGGATCGCACCGGGGAGCTGTTTTTT. Its translation: CASRQDRDRTGELFF.

The rearrangement uses TRBV9 and TRBJ1-1; weak D call: TRBD1 (5 bases). From germline, CDR1 is SGDLS and CDR2 YYNGEE. The CDR3 loop spans 15 amino acids. V lost 4 bases to trimming and J lost 2 bases, with 15 bases between them. CDR3 DNA sequence: TGTGCCAGCAGCCCGAGTCAGGGCCACAACACTGAAGCTTTCTTT. It specifies CASSPSQGHNTEAFF.

The CDR3 DNA reads as TGTGCCAGTAGTATTTGGGAGGAGCAGCCCCAGCATTTT. Residues: CASSIWEEQPQHF. V usage is TRBV19 and J usage is TRBJ1-5, with D unresolved. From germline, CDR1 is LNHDA and CDR2 SQIVND (reference sequence). V lost 3 bases, J lost 7 bases, and 10 bases lay in between. The CDR3 runs to 13 residues.

V is TRBV5-6 and J is TRBJ1-3; possible D gene TRBD1, 5 bases. Germline-derived CDR1 and CDR2 are SGHDT and YYEEEE. The CDR3 has 14 amino acids. Trimming removed 2 bases at V and 4 bases at J, with 10 bases between. The CDR3 is CASSFGDRGNTIYF. CDR3 coding DNA: TGTGCCAGCAGCTTCGGAGACAGAGGAAACACCATATATTTT. The variable domain in full, completed from reference TRBV5-6 and TRBJ1-3, reads DAGVTQSPTHLIKTRGQQVTLRCSPKSGHDTVSWYQQALGQGPQFIFQYYEEEERQRGNFPDRFSGHQFPNYSSELNVNALLLGDSALYLCASSFGDRGNTIYFGEGSWLTVV.

This clone was detected only once. The chain couples TRBV4-2 to TRBJ1-4; D is perhaps TRBD1 (5 bases). CDR3 size: 15 residues. Trimming shortened V by 1 base and J by 4 bases, and 10 bases separated the two germline ends. The germline V gene encodes CDR1 LGHNA and CDR2 YNFKEQ. CDR3: CASSQGRGDNEKLFF. The CDR3 nucleotides are TGTGCCAGCAGCCAAGGGAGGGGCGATAATGAAAAACTGTTTTTT.

The chain carries TRBV2 and TRBJ1-4, with D unresolved. The CDR3 spans 14 residues. Per germline, CDR1 SNHLY and CDR2 FYNNEI. The V end lost 7 bases, the J end lost 8 bases, and 17 bases lay between the germline ends. The chain's CDR3 is CASTEDMGAEKLFF. The CDR3 DNA follows: TGTGCCAGCACCGAGGATATGGGAGCGGAAAAACTGTTTTTT. The whole variable domain, remainder taken from reference TRBV2 and TRBJ1-4, is EPEVTQTPSHQVTQMGQEVILRCVPISNHLYFYWYRQILGQKVEFLVSFYNNEISEKSEIFDDQFSVERPDGSNFTLKIRSTKLEDSAMYFCASTEDMGAEKLFFGSGTQLSVL.

Written as DNA, the CDR3 is TGTGCCAGCAGTTCCGGGCTTACAGGGGACACGAATTCACCCCTCCACTTT. This gives the protein CASSSGLTGDTNSPLHF. The chain couples TRBV27 to TRBJ1-6, with TRBD1 matching over 7 bases. CDR3 length: 17 amino acids. With V trimmed by 4 bases and J by 7 bases, 13 bases remained unmatched. Germline values: CDR1 MNHEY, CDR2 SMNVEV (reference sequence).